One and the same sample provided the 27 T cell receptor beta chains below, sequenced in a study of OX40 agonist ivuxolimab in advanced cancers. The data were produced by immunoSEQ multiplex PCR, yet TCRdb's version contains in-frame clones alone and is incomplete. In the table there are 150,000 to 190,000 clones, approximately 94% of which are singletons. The material sequenced was CD4+ or CD8+ T cells sorted from blood, taken in a trial of the OX40 agonist ivuxolimab. The receptors come from an adult with an advanced solid tumor such as melanoma, head and neck, liver or kidney cancer.

The J gene is TRBJ1-2, the V gene TRBV6-7; weak D call: TRBD1 (6 bases). TRBV6-7 is reported as an ORF; its role is uncertain. The V end was cut by 2 bases, the J end by 6 bases, with 13 bases between. This CDR3 has 14 amino acids. The CDR3 DNA reads TGTGCCAGCAGTTACGGCAGGGGAGACGATGGCTACACCTTC. This translates into CASSYGRGDDGYTF.

This clone came up once. The chain couples TRBV25-1 to TRBJ1-5; D not resolved. CDR3 length equals 12 residues. The germline V and J ends were trimmed by 11 bases and 7 bases, with 15 bases remaining between them. Germline V gene sequence: CDR1 MGHDK, CDR2 SYGVNS. The CDR3 bases are TGTGCCCCCTATTACCACGGGCAGCCCCAGCATTTT. Encoded protein: CAPYYHGQPQHF.

The rearrangement uses TRBV29-1 and TRBJ2-5; tentatively, D is TRBD1 or TRBD2 (5 bases each). With 2 bases removed from V and 5 bases from J, the gap between germline ends came to 21 bases. The CDR3 has 16 amino acids. The germline gives CDR1 SQVTM, CDR2 ANQGSEA. For the CDR3, the DNA is TGCAGCGTTGAAAAACAACAGGCATTTTGGGGGGAGACCCAGTACTTC. It is translated as CSVEKQQAFWGETQYF.

This chain joins TRBV19 and TRBJ1-2; 9 positions match TRBD1. The CDR3 has 14 residues. V lost 7 bases and J lost 4; bases outside the gene matches: 7. Germline V gives CDR1 LNHDA, CDR2 SQIVND (reference sequence). CDR3 nucleotides: TGTGCCAGTACCCCGGACAGGGGCCTCTATGGCTACACCTTC. This codes for CASTPDRGLYGYTF.

The chain joins TRBV11-3 to TRBJ2-6; tentative D call: TRBD2 (6 bases). The length of the CDR3 is 17 residues. Trimming pared 4 bases from V and 3 bases from J, leaving 16 bases between. Germline lookup yields CDR1 SGHNT and CDR2 YENEEA. The CDR3 nucleotides are TGTGCCAGCAGCTCCGGGACTGGGCTTTTTGGGGCCAACGTCCTGACTTTC. Residues: CASSSGTGLFGANVLTF.

This rearrangement joins TRBV7-3 to TRBJ2-3, with 11 bases fitting TRBD2. The V gene end was trimmed by 5 bases and the J gene end by 4 bases; junction bases not matched to a gene: 5. The CDR3 runs to 15 residues. Germline V gene sequence: CDR1 SGHTA, CDR2 FQGTGA. For the CDR3, the DNA is TGTGCCAGCAGCCTCGGGACTAGCGGTTCAGATACGCAGTATTTT. It yields the protein CASSLGTSGSDTQYF.

The V call is TRBV7-9, the J call TRBJ1-4; TRBD1 matches at 7 bases. Germline V lookup: CDR1 SEHNR, CDR2 FQNEAQ (reference sequence). The V and J ends lost 2 bases and 6 bases, in that order; junction bases with no gene match: 6. This CDR3 spans 15 amino acids. The chain's CDR3 is CASSLIGTGDEKLFF. CDR3 sequence (DNA): TGTGCCAGCAGCTTAATCGGTACAGGGGATGAAAAACTGTTTTTT.

This clone came up once. The rearrangement joins TRBV28 to TRBJ1-2; TRBD1 matches 10 bases. V shed 5 bases, J shed 4 bases, and the junction held 7 bases outside the gene matches. The CDR3 extends over 15 amino acids. CDR1 and CDR2 from the germline V gene are MDHEN and SYDVKM. The CDR3 DNA reads TGTGCCAGCAGTCCGGGACAGGGGCTCCTCTATGGCTACACCTTC. Its translation is CASSPGQGLLYGYTF.

CDR3 sequence (DNA): TGTGCCAGCAGCTTGGGGGGTGAGCAAGAGACCCAGTACTTC. This translates into CASSLGGEQETQYF. This chain uses TRBV5-4 with TRBJ2-5, with no clear D. CDR3 length equals 14 residues. Germline CDR1 is SGHNT and CDR2 is YYREEE (reference sequence). Trimming took off 0 bases at V and 2 bases at J, with 8 bases between the two ends.

The CDR3 DNA follows: TGTGCCAGCAGCGCTGGGGGCTACGAGCAGTACTTC. This encodes CASSAGGYEQYF. The chain uses TRBV7-2 and TRBJ2-7; D could derive from TRBD1 or TRBD2 (5 bases each). The germline CDR1 and CDR2 sequences are SGHTA and FQGNSA. There are 12 residues in the CDR3. Trimming took 5 bases from V and 3 from J, leaving 8 bases between them. The full variable domain, completed using reference TRBV7-2 and TRBJ2-7, is GAGVSQSPSNKVTEKGKDVELRCDPISGHTALYWYRQSLGQGLEFLIYFQGNSAPDKSGLPSDRFSAERTGGSVSTLTIQRTQQEDSAVYLCASSAGGYEQYFGPGTRLTVT.

The chain joins TRBV18 to TRBJ2-7, with 9 bases aligning to TRBD1. This CDR3 spans 13 amino acids. The germline V gene has CDR1 KGHSH and CDR2 LQKENI. V trimming: 4 bases; J trimming: 8 bases; junction bases outside the gene matches: 6. The CDR3 protein is CASSRTGERKQYF. CDR3 nucleotide sequence: TGTGCCAGCTCACGGACAGGGGAGAGGAAGCAGTACTTC.

The V call is TRBV28, the J call TRBJ1-2, with D tentatively TRBD1 (5 bases). The CDR3 sequence is 13 residues long. Germline V CDR1 and CDR2: MDHEN, SYDVKM. V gave up 3 bases and J gave up 8 bases, with 13 bases separating them. CDR3 sequence (DNA): TGTGCCAGCAGTTTCCGGGACCTTCGGGGCTACACCTTC. Residues: CASSFRDLRGYTF.

V is TRBV7-6 and J is TRBJ1-1; TRBD1 aligns across 7 bases. The J segment lost 1 base and the V segment lost 6 bases, leaving 5 bases of the junction unmatched. The germline gives CDR1 SGHVS, CDR2 FNYEAQ. The CDR3 totals 14 residues. The DNA for the CDR3 is TGTGCCAGCAGTACCGGGACAGCGAACACTGAAGCTTTCTTT. It translates to CASSTGTANTEAFF.

V and J are TRBV4-1 and TRBJ1-5; D is unresolved. This CDR3 is built from 15 residues. Germline loops: CDR1 MGHRA, CDR2 YSYEKL. V gave up 0 bases and J gave up 0 bases, with 6 bases separating them. The CDR3 spells CASSQETTSNQPQHF. In nucleotides, the CDR3 is TGCGCCAGCAGCCAAGAAACAACTAGCAATCAGCCCCAGCATTTT.

The CDR3 DNA reads as TGTGCCAGCAGCCCCGGGACTAGCGGGGGACAAGAGACCCAGTACTTC. This translates into CASSPGTSGGQETQYF. The V and J genes are TRBV9 and TRBJ2-5; TRBD2 matches 14 bases. CDR3 length: 16 residues. With 4 bases clipped from V and 2 bases from J, the junction kept 4 bases outside the gene matches. Germline CDR1 is SGDLS and CDR2 is YYNGEE.

The rearrangement joins TRBV4-3 to TRBJ1-4; tentatively, D is TRBD1 (6 bases). The CDR3 spans 15 residues. The germline V and J ends were trimmed by 3 bases and 7 bases, with 15 bases remaining between them. The germline CDR1 and CDR2 sequences are LGHNA and YSLEER. For the CDR3, the DNA is TGCGCCAGCAGCCAGAGGGGGGAGGTAGCTGAAAAACTGTTTTTT. Its translation is CASSQRGEVAEKLFF.

The rearrangement uses TRBV6-4 and TRBJ1-1; D is possibly TRBD1 (5 bases). The CDR3 is 14 residues long. Germline CDR1 and CDR2: MRHNA and SNTAGT. V was shortened by 6 bases and J by 1 base, with 12 bases between the two germline ends. The CDR3 nucleotides are TGTGCCAGCAGACTCGGGACTTCGAACACTGAAGCTTTCTTT. It codes for CASRLGTSNTEAFF.

J is TRBJ1-1 and V is TRBV7-3; the match to TRBD1 covers 7 bases. The junction had 8 bases not matched to a gene; V was cut back by 5 bases and J by 5 bases. CDR3 length equals 14 residues. Germline CDR1 and CDR2: SGHTA and FQGTGA. CDR3 nucleotides: TGTGCCAGCAGCCCCAGCGCAGGGGGGACTGAAGCTTTCTTT. Its translation: CASSPSAGGTEAFF.

The chain has TRBV21-1 and TRBJ1-3. TRBV21-1 is given as a pseudogene. The length of the CDR3 is 18 residues. CDR3 sequence reads: CASSKALIGSASGNTIYF. In DNA form, the CDR3 reads TGTGCCAGCAGCAAAGCGCTCATAGGGAGCGCCTCTGGAAACACCATATATTTT.

The V and J genes are TRBV18 and TRBJ1-2; D gene uncertain. The V end lost 5 bases, the J end lost 12 bases, and 22 bases lay between the germline ends. CDR1 is KGHSH, CDR2 LQKENI, per germline. This CDR3 is built from 14 residues. The CDR3, as DNA: TGTGCCAGCTCAATGGACTCCGACCCTATGGCTAACACCTTC. Encoded protein: CASSMDSDPMANTF. The full variable domain, in which reference TRBV18 and TRBJ1-2 provide the parts outside the CDR3, is NAGVMQNPRHLVRRRGQEARLRCSPMKGHSHVYWYRQLPEEGLKFMVYLQKENIIDESGMPKERFSAEFPKEGPSILRIQQVVRGDSAAYFCASSMDSDPMANTFGSGTRLTVV.

The chain is built from TRBV5-1 and TRBJ2-5; 8 nucleotides line up with TRBD2. Trimming cost V 1 base and J 4 bases; bases outside gene matches: 6. This CDR3 spans 15 amino acids. CDR1 is SGHRS and CDR2 is YFSETQ in the germline V gene. The CDR3 protein is CASSLSRGGGETQYF. The CDR3 nucleotides are TGCGCCAGCAGCTTGTCCCGGGGGGGCGGAGAGACCCAGTACTTC. Combining the CDR3 with reference TRBV5-1 and TRBJ2-5 gives the whole variable domain KAGVTQTPRYLIKTRGQQVTLSCSPISGHRSVSWYQQTPGQGLQFLFEYFSETQRNKGNFPGRFSGRQFSNSRSEMNVSTLELGDSALYLCASSLSRGGGETQYFGPGTRLLVL.

The chain combines TRBV6-6 with TRBJ1-2; 7 positions agree with TRBD1. CDR3 length equals 15 residues. V was pared by 0 bases and J by 7 bases, with 8 bases of the junction left unmatched. Germline CDR1 reads MNHNY; CDR2 reads SVGAGI (reference sequence). CDR3 in DNA: TGTGCCAGCAGTTACTCGACAGGGATCGGGGCTGGCTACACCTTC. This codes for CASSYSTGIGAGYTF.

The chain recombines TRBV5-4 with TRBJ1-3; D not certain. V shed 0 bases and J shed 1 base, with 5 bases lying between them. CDR1 SGHNT and CDR2 YYREEE come from the germline V gene (reference sequence). The CDR3 loop spans 14 amino acids. This CDR3 reads CASSLVGSGNTIYF. The CDR3 nucleotides are TGTGCCAGCAGCTTGGTAGGGTCTGGAAACACCATATATTTT.

The chain carries TRBV6-5 and TRBJ1-1; maybe TRBD1 (6 bases). The germline V and J ends were trimmed by 4 bases and 6 bases, with 15 bases remaining between them. The CDR3 runs 14 residues. The V gene's germline CDR1 is MNHEY and CDR2 SVGAGI. The CDR3 DNA is TGTGCCAGCAGTTTACATTTACAGGGAGCTGAAGCTTTCTTT. Translation gives CASSLHLQGAEAFF.

This sequence joins TRBV5-1 and TRBJ1-1; D remains unclear. Trimming shortened V by 0 bases and J by 6 bases, and 9 bases separated the two germline ends. In germline, CDR1 is SGHRS, CDR2 YFSETQ. The CDR3 has 13 residues. The CDR3 DNA is TGCGCCAGCAGCTTGGTGGTAAGGGCTGAAGCTTTCTTT. Its protein is CASSLVVRAEAFF.

This chain connects TRBV13 to TRBJ2-7, with TRBD2 matching 11 bases. Germline-derived CDR1 and CDR2 are PRHDT and FYEKMQ (reference sequence). After removal of 2 bases from V and 7 bases from J, the junction contained 19 bases not matched to a gene. This CDR3 has 19 amino acids. The CDR3 loop reads CASSLSGLTSGTALGEQYF. The CDR3 nucleotides read TGTGCCAGCAGCTTATCCGGCCTGACTAGCGGGACTGCCCTCGGGGAGCAGTACTTC. The full variable domain, in which reference TRBV13 and TRBJ2-7 provide the parts outside the CDR3, is AAGVIQSPRHLIKEKRETATLKCYPIPRHDTVYWYQQGPGQDPQFLISFYEKMQSDKGSIPDRFSAQQFSDYHSELNMSSLELGDSALYFCASSLSGLTSGTALGEQYFGPGTRLTVT.

The chain combines TRBV30 with TRBJ1-5, with D uncertain. Germline V gene data show CDR1 as GTSNPN and CDR2 as SVGIG (reference sequence). The V and J ends lost 0 bases and 2 bases respectively, with 8 bases between them. The CDR3 consists of 14 residues. The chain's CDR3 is CAWSVLEGNQPQHF. In DNA form, the CDR3 reads TGTGCCTGGAGTGTTTTGGAGGGCAATCAGCCCCAGCATTTT.